This TCR beta chain was identified during a study of T-cell memory formation after mild COVID-19. Study summary: In these data, TCR clusters were largely donor specific.

CDR1 is SNHLY and CDR2 is FYNNEI in the germline V gene. The CDR3 spans 14 residues. The junction had 2 bases not matched to a gene; V was cut back by 5 bases and J by 1 base. cDNA libraries for TCR alpha and TCR beta, carrying sample barcodes and UMIs, came from 5'RACE with constant-segment primers. Each CDR3 protein is one row after TCRdb ran MiXCR on the 5' RACE reads. The sample lists roughly 600,000 distinct CDR3 sequences; about 20% were seen once. Overall study findings and caveats: Researchers could not confirm that second-wave clones peaking on day 37 targeted SARS-CoV-2. In pre-infection memory, a portion of responding clones appeared, which suggested that cross-reactive memory joined.

As regards this clonotype: Its antigen remains unidentified.

The chain couples TRBV2 to TRBJ2-1; TRBD2 matches at 7 bases. This clonotype was obtained from an adult woman who had mild COVID-19 (a few samples of this study predate the infection). Cell type and time point are not known. Specimen: PBMCs or a T cell subset sorted from them (not recorded which). The CDR3 DNA reads TGTGCCAGCAGTACTAGCGAATCCTACAATGAGCAGTTCTTC. This codes for CASSTSESYNEQFF.